Below, 32 T cell receptor beta chains from the same sample are listed, as sequenced in a study of technical replicates of blood from several donors. Produced via immunoSEQ multiplex PCR; TCRdb's table is partial and in-frame only. The repertoire holds about 73,000 clones, with over 90% as singletons. The specimen was PBMCs. These TCRs come from a human donor in good health. Some clones in this sample may be carry-over from other donors' samples.

The gene calls are TRBV5-4 and TRBJ2-7, with 9 positions matching TRBD1. This CDR3 region has 15 residues. Losses at the gene ends were 4 bases for V and 4 bases for J; bases not matched to a gene: 9. Per the germline V gene, CDR1 is SGHNT and CDR2 is YYREEE (reference sequence). CDR3 sequence: CASSRGGTGSYEQYF. The CDR3 bases are TGTGCCAGCAGCCGAGGGGGGACAGGGTCGTACGAGCAGTACTTC.

J is TRBJ1-2 and V is TRBV6-5; D unclear. This CDR3 has 13 amino acids. Looked up from germline, CDR1 is MNHEY and CDR2 is SVGAGI. V dropped 10 bases and J dropped 2 bases, with 14 bases sitting between them. Here the CDR3 reads CATRSPQNYGYTF. DNA of the CDR3: TGTGCCACACGCTCTCCACAGAACTATGGCTACACCTTC.

Notes on this clone: This specimen includes other DNA sequences encoding the same CDR3. This rearrangement joins TRBV4-3 to TRBJ1-1; a weak D match, TRBD1 (6 bases). CDR1 is LGHNA, CDR2 YSLEER, per germline. Trimming took off 0 bases at V and 5 bases at J, with 10 bases between the two ends. The CDR3 totals 14 residues. The CDR3 DNA reads TGCGCCAGCAGCCAAGAAACAGGGAAGACTGAAGCTTTCTTT. Its protein is CASSQETGKTEAFF.

CDR3 sequence: CASSDSAGRSTDTQYF. The CDR3 DNA sequence: TGTGCCAGCAGTGACTCTGCAGGGCGAAGCACAGATACGCAGTATTTT. V is TRBV6-4 and J is TRBJ2-3, with D perhaps matching TRBD1 (5 bases). Germline lookup yields CDR1 MRHNA and CDR2 SNTAGT. V lost 0 bases to trimming and J lost 0 bases, with 10 bases between them. The CDR3 sequence is 16 residues long.

This clone appeared a single time. The V and J genes are TRBV19 and TRBJ2-7; tentative D call: TRBD2 (6 bases). Between the trimmed V and J ends, which lost 6 bases and 2 bases, there was a span of 14 bases. This CDR3 has 14 amino acids. Germline-derived CDR1 and CDR2 are LNHDA and SQIVND (reference sequence). DNA of the CDR3: TGTGCCAGTAGCACTGGGGGGACCCCCTACGAGCAGTACTTC. This encodes CASSTGGTPYEQYF.

This chain connects TRBV2 to TRBJ2-5; 10 nucleotides align to TRBD1. After removal of 9 bases from V and 5 bases from J, the junction contained 15 bases not matched to a gene. The CDR3 runs to 16 residues. Germline lookup yields CDR1 SNHLY and CDR2 FYNNEI. CDR3 residues: CASHRDRGSAQETQYF. The CDR3 nucleotides read TGTGCCAGTCACCGGGACAGGGGTTCTGCGCAGGAGACCCAGTACTTC.

About this clone itself: Germline and junction disagree at one end, which may indicate a read error. The chain links TRBV5-4 to TRBJ2-7, with D uncertain. There are 12 residues in the CDR3. Germline CDR1 reads SGHNT; CDR2 reads YYREEE (reference sequence). The CDR3 sequence is CASSLVSHEQYF. For the CDR3, the DNA is TGTGCCAGCAGCTTGGTCTCCCACGAGCAGTACTTC.

The CDR3 region is CASSQDRGGDTQYF. CDR3 coding DNA: TGTGCCAGCAGCCAGGACAGGGGTGGAGATACGCAGTATTTT. The V gene is TRBV7-3, the J gene TRBJ2-3; 9 positions match TRBD1. The junction had 5 bases not matched to a gene; V was cut back by 5 bases and J by 5 bases. Germline V gene sequence: CDR1 SGHTA, CDR2 FQGTGA. The length of the CDR3 is 14 residues.

The chain links TRBV4-3 to TRBJ1-1; 9 positions match TRBD1. The CDR3 runs to 17 residues. V was pared by 0 bases and J by 4 bases, with 9 bases of the junction left unmatched. CDR1 LGHNA and CDR2 YSLEER come from the germline V gene. The CDR3 loop is CASSQDWDREWGTEAFF. The DNA for the CDR3 is TGCGCCAGCAGCCAAGATTGGGACAGGGAATGGGGCACTGAAGCTTTCTTT.

The chain recombines TRBV18 with TRBJ2-7; possibly TRBD1 for D (6 bases). Trimming removed 3 bases from V and 1 base from J, with 16 bases in between. Per germline, CDR1 KGHSH and CDR2 LQKENI. The CDR3 length is 16 residues. CDR3: CASSPRLGASSYEQYF. The DNA for the CDR3 is TGTGCCAGCTCACCGCGGTTGGGGGCTTCGTCCTACGAGCAGTACTTC.

This sequence joins TRBV13 and TRBJ2-1; TRBD1 matches 9 bases. CDR3 length: 15 amino acids. The germline gives CDR1 PRHDT, CDR2 FYEKMQ (reference sequence). Trimming at V came to 1 base and at J to 10 bases, leaving 8 bases not matched to a gene. The DNA of the CDR3 is TGTGCCAGCAGCTTAGAGGGACAGGGTACAAGCGAGCAGTTCTTC. Amino acid sequence: CASSLEGQGTSEQFF.

J is TRBJ2-7 and V is TRBV12-5, with 8 bases matching TRBD2. This CDR3 has 15 residues. CDR1 and CDR2 from the germline V gene are LGHNT and FRNRAP. The junction had 10 bases not matched to a gene; V was cut back by 5 bases and J by 4 bases. CDR3 in DNA: TGTGCTAGTGGTCTTCGAGCGGGAGTTGGTTACGAGCAGTACTTC. Amino acids: CASGLRAGVGYEQYF.

This clone was counted a few times. V and J are TRBV10-3 and TRBJ2-7, with TRBD2 as a possible D gene (6 bases). Germline values: CDR1 ENHRY, CDR2 SYGVKD. This CDR3 is 13 amino acids long. V lost 9 bases and J lost 3, with 15 bases in between. The CDR3 is CAMSLGGNYEQYF. DNA for the CDR3: TGTGCCATGTCCCTCGGCGGGAACTACGAGCAGTACTTC.

Only one count was recorded for this clone. V and J are TRBV5-1 and TRBJ1-6; 7 bases are shared with TRBD1. J lost 7 bases, V lost 4 bases, and 5 bases had no gene match. Germline CDR1 SGHRS, CDR2 YFSETQ. There are 14 residues in the CDR3. The CDR3 here is CASSAGDSNSPLHF. CDR3 coding DNA: TGCGCCAGCAGCGCCGGGGACAGCAATTCACCCCTCCACTTT.

V usage is TRBV4-2 and J usage is TRBJ2-4, with 8 bases that match TRBD1. Germline assignment: CDR1 LGHNA and CDR2 YNFKEQ. Trimming cost V 2 bases and J 7 bases; bases outside gene matches: 7. The CDR3 has 15 residues. The DNA of the CDR3 is TGTGCCAGCAGCCAATCAGGACAGGGAACGAACATTCAGTACTTC. Translation: CASSQSGQGTNIQYF.

Only a few counts were recorded for this clone. The chain uses TRBV19 and TRBJ1-1, with D possibly matching TRBD1 (6 bases). Trimming took 3 bases from V and 5 from J, leaving 16 bases between them. The CDR3 runs to 15 residues. Germline loops: CDR1 LNHDA, CDR2 SQIVND (reference sequence). This CDR3 reads CASSIGRGARTEAFF. In nucleotides, the CDR3 is TGTGCCAGTAGTATTGGTCGGGGGGCCAGGACTGAAGCTTTCTTT.

DNA for the CDR3: TGTGCCACCAGCAGAGATCCAGGGGATGGCTACACCTTC. It codes for CATSRDPGDGYTF. The genes are TRBV15 and TRBJ1-2, with a weak D call TRBD1 (6 bases). The germline V and J ends were trimmed by 0 bases and 6 bases, with 8 bases remaining between them. This CDR3 has 13 residues. Germline V gives CDR1 LNHNV, CDR2 YYDKDF (reference sequence).

This chain uses TRBV6-1 with TRBJ1-5; 7 nucleotides match TRBD1. CDR3 length: 15 amino acids. V lost 2 bases, J lost 4 bases, and 5 bases stayed unmatched. Germline CDR1 MNHNS, CDR2 SASEGT. The CDR3 DNA reads as TGTGCCAGCAGTGAACTTAGACAGGGAAATCAGCCCCAGCATTTT. Its protein is CASSELRQGNQPQHF.

The rearrangement joins TRBV19 to TRBJ2-6; D may be TRBD2 (6 bases). The CDR3 has 18 residues. V lost 6 bases and J lost 2, with 20 bases in between. Germline assignment: CDR1 LNHDA and CDR2 SQIVND (reference sequence). The CDR3 coding sequence is TGTGCCAGTAGGGCGGCTGCTGGGCGGGATGCTGGGGCCAACGTCCTGACTTTC. Its protein product is CASRAAAGRDAGANVLTF. The variable domain in full, completed from reference TRBV19 and TRBJ2-6, reads DGGITQSPKYLFRKEGQNVTLSCEQNLNHDAMYWYRQDPGQGLRLIYYSQIVNDFQKGDIAEGYSVSREKKESFPLTVTSAQKNPTAFYLCASRAAAGRDAGANVLTFGAGSRLTVL.

The rearrangement links TRBV2 to TRBJ2-3, with D possibly TRBD2 on 7 matching bases. The V end was cut by 5 bases, the J end by 5 bases, with 11 bases between. From germline, CDR1 is SNHLY and CDR2 FYNNEI. The CDR3 is 13 residues long. The CDR3 spells CASSKGGGDTQYF. DNA for the CDR3: TGTGCCAGCAGTAAAGGGGGGGGAGATACGCAGTATTTT. Together with reference TRBV2 and TRBJ2-3, the CDR3 gives the full variable domain: EPEVTQTPSHQVTQMGQEVILRCVPISNHLYFYWYRQILGQKVEFLVSFYNNEISEKSEIFDDQFSVERPDGSNFTLKIRSTKLEDSAMYFCASSKGGGDTQYFGPGTRLTVL.

The chain has TRBV9 and TRBJ1-2; perhaps TRBD1 as D (5 bases). Germline CDR1 is SGDLS and CDR2 is YYNGEE. Trimming pared 0 bases from V and 4 bases from J, leaving 10 bases between. This CDR3 is 14 amino acids long. CDR3 in amino acids: CASSVGGTSYGYTF. In DNA, the CDR3 is TGTGCCAGCAGCGTAGGCGGGACTTCCTATGGCTACACCTTC.

This chain uses TRBV7-9 with TRBJ1-2; TRBD1 aligns across 7 bases. Germline CDR1 reads SEHNR; CDR2 reads FQNEAQ (reference sequence). With V trimmed by 5 bases and J by 7 bases, 10 bases remained unmatched. There are 14 residues in the CDR3. The CDR3 region has the DNA TGTGCCAGCAGCCTAATACAGGGGCTTGGTGGCTACACCTTC. Its protein product is CASSLIQGLGGYTF.

The chain is built from TRBV6-5 and TRBJ2-5, with D perhaps matching TRBD2 (5 bases). The CDR3 has 14 amino acids. The V gene's germline CDR1 is MNHEY and CDR2 SVGAGI. V gave up 2 bases and J gave up 4 bases, with 11 bases separating them. The CDR3 sequence is CASSYLGGRETQYF. The CDR3 DNA is TGTGCCAGCAGTTACCTCGGAGGTCGAGAGACCCAGTACTTC.

The CDR3 protein is CASSLTSGYEQYF. Here the CDR3 DNA reads TGTGCCAGCAGCTTAACTAGCGGCTACGAGCAGTACTTC. The chain joins TRBV7-9 to TRBJ2-7; 8 bases are shared with TRBD2. Germline V CDR1 and CDR2: SEHNR, FQNEAQ (reference sequence). The CDR3 spans 13 residues. V lost 2 bases and J lost 3; bases outside the gene matches: 0.

The rearrangement joins TRBV9 to TRBJ1-5, with a tentative D call TRBD1 (5 bases). V lost 1 base to trimming and J lost 6 bases, with 11 bases between them. CDR1 and CDR2 (germline): SGDLS, YYNGEE. The CDR3 consists of 14 residues. This CDR3 is CASSVTGEFQPQHF. The CDR3, as DNA: TGTGCCAGCAGCGTAACGGGGGAGTTTCAGCCCCAGCATTTT.

The chain recombines TRBV10-3 with TRBJ1-5, with D perhaps matching TRBD1 (6 bases). The CDR3 spans 16 residues. V gave up 0 bases and J gave up 3 bases, with 12 bases separating them. Germline lookup yields CDR1 ENHRY and CDR2 SYGVKD. CDR3 in amino acids: CAISESVGGTNQPQHF. As DNA, the CDR3 is TGTGCCATCAGTGAGTCGGTAGGGGGTACCAATCAGCCCCAGCATTTT.

CDR3 in DNA: TGTGCCTGGGTCCTACAGGGGTTGGAGACCCAGTACTTC. As protein: CAWVLQGLETQYF. The gene calls are TRBV30 and TRBJ2-5, with TRBD1 matching over 7 bases. The CDR3 sequence is 13 residues long. Germline loops: CDR1 GTSNPN, CDR2 SVGIG (reference sequence). V was pared by 5 bases and J by 5 bases, with 8 bases of the junction left unmatched.

The gene calls are TRBV6-1 and TRBJ2-4; D is perhaps TRBD1 (5 bases). The CDR3 spans 17 residues. Germline CDR1 MNHNS, CDR2 SASEGT. Trimming took off 4 bases at V and 1 base at J, with 17 bases between the two ends. CDR3 residues: CASSARQTMKAKNIQYF. CDR3 in DNA: TGTGCCAGCAGTGCTAGACAGACAATGAAGGCCAAAAACATTCAGTACTTC.

This chain links TRBV30 with TRBJ1-6, with TRBD1 matching over 10 bases. J was trimmed by 1 base and V by 3 bases; bases with no gene match: 12. Germline V gives CDR1 GTSNPN, CDR2 SVGIG (reference sequence). This CDR3 has 19 residues. CDR3: CAWSRSGQGIGSYNSPLHF. CDR3 coding DNA: TGTGCCTGGAGCAGATCGGGACAGGGGATAGGGTCCTATAATTCACCCCTCCACTTT.

This chain uses TRBV7-9 with TRBJ1-2; D is uncertain. The germline V gene encodes CDR1 SEHNR and CDR2 FQNEAQ (reference sequence). Trimming cost V 5 bases and J 9 bases, with 13 bases left between them. The CDR3 runs to 12 residues. DNA for the CDR3: TGTGCCAGCAGCAGCGGAGGGAACCGCTACACCTTC. Its protein is CASSSGGNRYTF.

The V call is TRBV5-1, the J call TRBJ1-1; D remains ambiguous. The CDR3 covers 15 residues. CDR1 and CDR2 from the germline V gene are SGHRS and YFSETQ. The V gene lost 4 bases and the J gene lost 0 bases, with 13 bases spanning the gap. In nucleotides, the CDR3 is TGCGCCAGCAGCCGGGGAGATCCTCTGAACACTGAAGCTTTCTTT. Protein: CASSRGDPLNTEAFF.

This chain uses TRBV13 with TRBJ1-1; no definite D call. Germline lookup yields CDR1 PRHDT and CDR2 FYEKMQ (reference sequence). The CDR3 is made up of 13 amino acids. The V and J ends lost 5 bases and 7 bases respectively, with 14 bases between them. The CDR3 DNA sequence: TGTGCCAGCAGCATTAGCGGCCAGGTTGAAGCTTTCTTT. Encoded protein: CASSISGQVEAFF.